The T cell receptor beta chain under discussion was sequenced for a study of CD8+ T cells in alopecia areata. Noted treatment: oral pan-JAK inhibitor, 5-10 mg twice daily. RNA extraction and reverse transcription yielded cDNA as sequencing template. Profiling relied on immunoSEQ multiplex PCR, and the TCRdb table lists in-frame clones only, not all of them. The data contain hundreds of thousands of clones, roughly 66% of them singletons. Looked up from germline, CDR1 is SQVTM and CDR2 is ANQGSEA. The CDR3 totals 14 residues. V trimming: 6 bases; J trimming: 1 base; junction bases outside the gene matches: 8.

The chain combines TRBV29-1 with TRBJ2-7; the match to TRBD1 covers 8 bases. The TCR sequence derives from a human donor with alopecia areata. Sample: CD4+ T cells sorted from blood, taken at week 44, from a patient treated with tofacitinib. The CDR3 region has the DNA TGCAGCGTCCTTTTTTGGACAGGGTCCTACGAGCAGTACTTC. This gives the protein CSVLFWTGSYEQYF.